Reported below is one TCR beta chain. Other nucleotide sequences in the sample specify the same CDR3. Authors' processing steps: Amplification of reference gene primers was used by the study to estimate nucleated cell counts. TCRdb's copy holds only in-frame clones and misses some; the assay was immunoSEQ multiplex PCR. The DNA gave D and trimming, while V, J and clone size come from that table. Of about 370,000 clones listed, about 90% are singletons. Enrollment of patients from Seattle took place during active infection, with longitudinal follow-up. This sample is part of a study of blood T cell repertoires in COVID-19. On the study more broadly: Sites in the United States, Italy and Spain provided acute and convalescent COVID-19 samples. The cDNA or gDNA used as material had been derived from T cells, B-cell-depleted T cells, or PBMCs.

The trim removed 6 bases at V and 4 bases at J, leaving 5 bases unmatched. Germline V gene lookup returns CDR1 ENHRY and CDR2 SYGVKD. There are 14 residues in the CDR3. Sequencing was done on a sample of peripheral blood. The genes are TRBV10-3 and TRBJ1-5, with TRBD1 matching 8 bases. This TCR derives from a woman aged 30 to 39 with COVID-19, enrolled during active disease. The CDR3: CAIRGTGDNQPQHF. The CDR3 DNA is TGTGCCATCAGGGGGACAGGCGATAATCAGCCCCAGCATTTT.